This T cell receptor (beta chain) was identified during a study of T-cell reconstitution after alpha-beta-depleted transplantation in children. This clonotype appeared once. The CDR3 spans 14 residues. V gave up 6 bases and J gave up 5 bases; unmatched junction bases: 6. Germline lookup yields CDR1 LNHDA and CDR2 SQIVND (reference sequence). Unique molecular identifiers tagged the TCRbeta library. Via MiXCR, TCRdb re-called the PCR reads, giving one row per CDR3 protein. Counted here are about 500,000 distinct CDR3 sequences, 32% occurring once; the ten biggest clones make up 2% to 3%. This TCR was recovered from a human donor who donated a stem cell graft to a child with aplastic anemia. This material consisted of PBMCs from the stem cell graft donor, taken from the stem cell graft. V gene TRBV19 combines with J gene TRBJ1-4; 7 bases match TRBD1. The CDR3 DNA is TGTGCCAGTAGGAGACAGGGCCTCAATGAAAAACTGTTTTTT. Encoded protein: CASRRQGLNEKLFF.